This T cell receptor (beta chain) emerged from a study of monozygotic twins with inflammatory bowel disease. This CDR3 has 15 residues. Per germline, CDR1 DFQATT and CDR2 SNEGSKA (reference sequence). Each of the TCR libraries took 3500 ng of total RNA. Each UMI, carrying a 6-nucleotide sample barcode, came from template switching. cDNA encoding TCRalpha and TCRbeta underwent two nested PCRs of roughly 16 and 10 cycles, each of which was followed by bead purification. TCRdb processed the 5' RACE reads again and assigns one entry to each CDR3 protein, with no DNA. The sample's table shows 210,000 or so distinct CDR3 sequences.

Material: blood. This TCR was sampled from a human donor with ulcerative colitis or Crohn's disease, or a healthy co-twin of an affected twin (not recorded which). The chain uses TRBV20-1 and TRBJ2-1; TCRdb calls TRBD1, which cannot be checked without DNA. The CDR3 sequence: CSARTPGPRYNEQFF.